This TCR beta chain stems from a study of shared clonotypes between healthy human individuals. Study at large: The plates for each donor numbered three CD4 naive, three CD4 memory, two CD8 naive and one CD8 memory. General study findings and limits: Clonotypes that were shared across four donors made up roughly 5% of naive CD4 clonotypes. Estimated clonotype richness was generally higher in naive than memory subsets.

Libraries were prepared by immunoSEQ multiplex PCR; TCRdb keeps only in-frame clonotypes and omits some of them. This sample has 2 million to 2.5 million clones, with 95% found just once. Concerning this clone itself: The antigen is undetermined.

Trimming pared 5 bases from V and 2 bases from J, leaving 16 bases between. The CDR3 has 16 amino acids. Germline CDR1 reads SEHNR; CDR2 reads FQNEAQ (reference sequence). The sequenced sample consisted of naive CD4+ T cells sorted from blood. Stated subset: CD45RA+ positively selected. The sequence derives from a man aged 18-30 years in good health. The V gene is TRBV7-9, the J gene TRBJ1-5, with D possibly matching TRBD1 (6 bases). CDR3 in amino acids: CASSELSGAGNQPQHF. The CDR3 DNA is TGTGCCAGCAGCGAGCTATCGGGGGCCGGCAATCAGCCCCAGCATTTT. Full variable domain (missing parts from reference TRBV7-9 and TRBJ1-5): DTGVSQNPRHKITKRGQNVTFRCDPISEHNRLYWYRQTLGQGPEFLTYFQNEAQLEKSRLLSDRFSAERPKGSFSTLEIQRTEQGDSAMYLCASSELSGAGNQPQHFGDGTRLSIL.